The 32 T cell receptor beta chains given below trace back to one sample, sequenced in a study of CD8 T cells in Susac syndrome. After extraction with the RNeasy kit, about 0.45 to 1 ug of the RNA was reverse transcribed using random hexamers. A single record per CDR3 protein comes from TCRdb applying MiXCR to the immunoSEQ multiplex PCR reads. The data show about 280,000 distinct CDR3 sequences, about 85% seen once. Sequencing was performed on CD8+ T cells from PBMCs. The receptors here all came from a human donor with multiple sclerosis.

The chain links TRBV2 to TRBJ2-3, with 10 nucleotides matching TRBD2. This CDR3 is built from 15 residues. The germline gives CDR1 SNHLY, CDR2 FYNNEI. The V and J ends lost 6 bases and 3 bases, in that order; junction bases with no gene match: 6. CDR3 region: CASRRTSGATDTQYF. CDR3 DNA sequence: TGTGCCAGCAGACGGACTAGCGGAGCTACAGATACGCAGTATTTT. Combining the CDR3 with reference TRBV2 and TRBJ2-3 gives the whole variable domain EPEVTQTPSHQVTQMGQEVILRCVPISNHLYFYWYRQILGQKVEFLVSFYNNEISEKSEIFDDQFSVERPDGSNFTLKIRSTKLEDSAMYFCASRRTSGATDTQYFGPGTRLTVL.

The gene calls are TRBV7-6 and TRBJ2-5; the D gene is possibly TRBD2 (5 bases). CDR1 SGHVS and CDR2 FNYEAQ come from the germline V gene. The V end was cut by 5 bases, the J end by 1 base, with 14 bases between. The CDR3 has 15 residues. The CDR3 loop reads CASSHRLKRQETQYF. The CDR3 DNA reads TGTGCCAGCAGCCACCGACTAAAACGCCAAGAGACCCAGTACTTC. Based on the CDR3 plus reference TRBV7-6 and TRBJ2-5, the full variable domain is GAGVSQSPRYKVTKRGQDVALRCDPISGHVSLYWYRQALGQGPEFLTYFNYEAQQDKSGLPNDRFSAERPEGSISTLTIQRTEQRDSAMYRCASSHRLKRQETQYFGPGTRLLVL.

The chain is built from TRBV9 and TRBJ1-3; D uncertain. The V gene lost 3 bases and the J gene lost 0 bases, with 10 bases spanning the gap. The germline gives CDR1 SGDLS, CDR2 YYNGEE. The CDR3 totals 15 residues. For the CDR3, the DNA is TGTGCCAGCAGCGAGGAGGGCCTCTCTGGAAACACCATATATTTT. This translates into CASSEEGLSGNTIYF.

This rearrangement joins TRBV20-1 to TRBJ1-1, with D perhaps TRBD1 (6 bases). Trimming cost V 1 base and J 3 bases, with 12 bases left between them. CDR3 length: 14 residues. Germline CDR1 reads DFQATT; CDR2 reads SNEGSKA (reference sequence). The chain's CDR3 is CSARVPGADTEAFF. The CDR3 DNA is TGCAGTGCTAGAGTTCCGGGGGCAGACACTGAAGCTTTCTTT.

This chain links TRBV5-1 with TRBJ1-1; 8 positions agree with TRBD1. Losses at the gene ends were 6 bases for V and 6 bases for J; bases not matched to a gene: 10. Germline CDR1 SGHRS, CDR2 YFSETQ. This CDR3 contains 14 residues. The CDR3 DNA is TGCGCCAGCAAAACGGACAGGGATGACGCTGAAGCTTTCTTT. It encodes CASKTDRDDAEAFF.

The V gene is TRBV29-1, the J gene TRBJ2-1; no clear D. CDR1 is SQVTM, CDR2 ANQGSEA, per germline. Trimming stripped 6 bases from V and 7 bases from J, with 10 bases between. CDR3 length: 11 residues. The CDR3 here is CSVPLRNEQFF. CDR3 nucleotide sequence: TGCAGCGTCCCGTTGCGTAATGAGCAGTTCTTC.

This chain connects TRBV7-9 to TRBJ1-5; D gene unclear. V shed 6 bases and J shed 1 base, with 16 bases lying between them. In germline, CDR1 is SEHNR, CDR2 FQNEAQ (reference sequence). This CDR3 comprises 16 residues. CDR3 amino acids: CASSPGRLESNQPQHF. CDR3 bases: TGTGCCAGCAGTCCGGGCAGGCTCGAAAGCAATCAGCCCCAGCATTTT.

The rearrangement joins TRBV23-1 to TRBJ2-5, with TRBD2 identical over 12 bases. TRBV23-1 belongs to the ORF category, with a function that is uncertain. J lost 10 bases, V lost 5 bases, and 11 bases had no gene match. The CDR3 runs 15 residues. The CDR3 sequence is CASSGRTSGALSQYF. The CDR3 DNA sequence: TGCGCCAGCAGTGGTCGGACTAGCGGGGCCCTGAGCCAGTACTTC.

This clonotype was counted once. The chain has TRBV27 and TRBJ1-5, with D tentatively TRBD1 (6 bases). This CDR3 comprises 15 residues. CDR1 is MNHEY and CDR2 is SMNVEV in the germline V gene (reference sequence). Trimming removed 1 base at V and 5 bases at J, with 12 bases between. CDR3 sequence (DNA): TGTGCCAGCAGTTTATACGGGACACTAGATCAGCCCCAGCATTTT. Protein: CASSLYGTLDQPQHF.

The chain carries TRBV9 and TRBJ1-1; D is unresolved. The CDR3 contains 12 residues. Looked up from germline, CDR1 is SGDLS and CDR2 is YYNGEE. The V end was cut by 0 bases, the J end by 8 bases, with 8 bases between. In nucleotides, the CDR3 is TGTGCCAGCAGCGTAGACCGAGGCGAAGCTTTCTTT. Translating gives CASSVDRGEAFF.

The J gene is TRBJ1-1, the V gene TRBV27; 7 bases fit TRBD1. The CDR3 extends over 15 amino acids. Germline V lookup: CDR1 MNHEY, CDR2 SMNVEV (reference sequence). With V trimmed by 6 bases and J by 1 base, 8 bases remained unmatched. Written as DNA, the CDR3 is TGTGCCAGCAGCTCCACCGGGACAGAGAACACTGAAGCTTTCTTT. This codes for CASSSTGTENTEAFF.

V is TRBV9 and J is TRBJ1-1; D may be TRBD1 (5 bases). Germline V gives CDR1 SGDLS, CDR2 YYNGEE. The CDR3 extends over 15 amino acids. The V and J ends lost 4 bases and 2 bases respectively, with 15 bases between them. CDR3 bases: TGTGCCAGCAGCCCCCTCGGACACCGAAACACTGAAGCTTTCTTT. This translates into CASSPLGHRNTEAFF.

This chain joins TRBV29-1 and TRBJ2-3; no clear D. Trimming removed 4 bases from V and 3 bases from J, with 5 bases in between. The germline gives CDR1 SQVTM, CDR2 ANQGSEA. The CDR3 runs 11 residues. The CDR3 DNA reads TGCAGCGTTGGGCGGACAGATACGCAGTATTTT. Its protein product is CSVGRTDTQYF.

The J gene is TRBJ2-2, the V gene TRBV7-9; weak D call: TRBD1 (5 bases). This CDR3 spans 14 amino acids. Germline V CDR1 and CDR2: SEHNR, FQNEAQ (reference sequence). V lost 11 bases and J 4 bases, leaving 17 bases between the germline ends. CDR3 amino acids: CAGSPTDSTGELFF. CDR3 sequence (DNA): TGTGCCGGAAGTCCGACAGATAGCACCGGGGAGCTGTTTTTT.

The chain carries TRBV2 and TRBJ2-1; the match to TRBD2 covers 11 bases. V trimming: 3 bases; J trimming: 8 bases; junction bases outside the gene matches: 9. The CDR3 contains 16 residues. Per germline, CDR1 SNHLY and CDR2 FYNNEI. The CDR3 reads CASSEVAGGPGDEQFF. The CDR3 DNA reads TGTGCCAGCAGTGAGGTAGCGGGAGGGCCAGGGGATGAGCAGTTCTTC. Variable domain in full (rest from reference TRBV2 and TRBJ2-1): EPEVTQTPSHQVTQMGQEVILRCVPISNHLYFYWYRQILGQKVEFLVSFYNNEISEKSEIFDDQFSVERPDGSNFTLKIRSTKLEDSAMYFCASSEVAGGPGDEQFFGPGTRLTVL.

J is TRBJ2-7 and V is TRBV11-2, with no clear D. V was trimmed by 0 bases and J by 0 bases, leaving 9 bases between them. Germline lookup yields CDR1 SGHAT and CDR2 FQNNGV. This CDR3 has 15 amino acids. CDR3 coding DNA: TGTGCCAGCAGCTTAGAAATCCGAAGCTCCTACGAGCAGTACTTC. This encodes CASSLEIRSSYEQYF.

This clonotype occurred once. The gene calls are TRBV9 and TRBJ2-1, with 10 bases aligning to TRBD1. V lost 3 bases to trimming and J lost 6 bases; unmatched junction nucleotides: 3. CDR1 is SGDLS, CDR2 YYNGEE, per germline. This CDR3 comprises 14 residues. CDR3 in amino acids: CASSGDRGTNEQFF. CDR3 nucleotide sequence: TGTGCCAGCAGCGGGGACAGGGGTACCAATGAGCAGTTCTTC.

This clonotype was picked up a small number of times. J is TRBJ1-1 and V is TRBV12-3 or TRBV12-4; D gene ambiguous. The CDR3 has 11 residues. Trimming pared 8 bases from V and 4 bases from J, leaving 8 bases between. The CDR3 nucleotides are TGTGCCAGCCGGTCGGGCACTGAAGCTTTCTTT. It codes for CASRSGTEAFF.

This chain connects TRBV25-1 to TRBJ2-1; D possibly corresponds to TRBD2 (5 bases). CDR1 and CDR2 from the germline V gene are MGHDK and SYGVNS. The CDR3 has 14 residues. V was trimmed by 0 bases and J by 8 bases, leaving 11 bases between them. The CDR3 region is CASSEYRGSDEQFF. The CDR3 DNA sequence: TGTGCCAGCAGTGAATATAGAGGGAGTGATGAGCAGTTCTTC.

V usage is TRBV27 and J usage is TRBJ2-5; no definite D call. Germline V lookup: CDR1 MNHEY, CDR2 SMNVEV (reference sequence). The CDR3 totals 14 residues. Trimming shortened V by 5 bases and J by 4 bases, and 14 bases separated the two germline ends. CDR3 amino acids: CASSLFGPGETQYF. Written as DNA, the CDR3 is TGTGCCAGCAGTCTTTTCGGCCCTGGAGAGACCCAGTACTTC.

The chain employs TRBV7-3 and TRBJ2-3, with D possibly TRBD2 on 5 matching bases. The germline CDR1 and CDR2 sequences are SGHTA and FQGTGA. The CDR3 has 17 residues. The ends were cut back, 3 bases at V and 5 bases at J, with 21 bases in the middle. Here the CDR3 reads CASSLWRGGPGLDTQYF. The CDR3 DNA reads TGTGCCAGCAGCTTGTGGCGTGGCGGGCCGGGGTTAGATACGCAGTATTTT.

V usage is TRBV19 and J usage is TRBJ1-2; TRBD1 is a possible D gene (5 bases). This CDR3 region has 11 residues. V was trimmed by 3 bases and J by 8 bases, leaving 7 bases between them. Looked up from germline, CDR1 is LNHDA and CDR2 is SQIVND (reference sequence). CDR3 bases: TGTGCCAGTAGTATGGGGGACGGCTACACCTTC. It codes for CASSMGDGYTF.

This clonotype has just one count. V is TRBV2 and J is TRBJ2-3; 9 bases line up with TRBD2. Germline CDR1 reads SNHLY; CDR2 reads FYNNEI. This CDR3 region has 15 residues. Germline trimming cut 6 bases from V and 4 bases from J; bases unmatched to any gene: 8. The CDR3 reads CASSTGTSRADTQYF. Written as DNA, the CDR3 is TGTGCCAGCAGCACCGGGACTAGCAGGGCAGATACGCAGTATTTT.

The chain joins TRBV19 to TRBJ2-7, with 8 bases fitting TRBD1. The germline CDR1 and CDR2 sequences are LNHDA and SQIVND (reference sequence). CDR3 length equals 13 residues. After removal of 7 bases from V and 0 bases from J, the junction contained 2 bases not matched to a gene. The CDR3 loop reads CASMDRVSYEQYF. For the CDR3, the DNA is TGTGCCAGTATGGACAGGGTCTCCTACGAGCAGTACTTC.

The chain employs TRBV7-8 and TRBJ2-1, with 10 bases fitting TRBD2. Losses at the gene ends were 2 bases for V and 6 bases for J; bases not matched to a gene: 7. The CDR3 covers 16 residues. Germline V gene sequence: CDR1 SGHVS, CDR2 FQNEAQ. The CDR3 here is CASSLRLAGAFNEQFF. The CDR3 DNA sequence: TGTGCCAGCAGCTTACGGCTAGCGGGAGCATTCAATGAGCAGTTCTTC.

The V gene is TRBV6-1, the J gene TRBJ2-5; 9 bases are shared with TRBD1. The germline V gene encodes CDR1 MNHNS and CDR2 SASEGT. The ends lost 8 bases at V and 4 bases at J; junction bases unmatched: 20. This CDR3 is 18 amino acids long. The CDR3 nucleotides are TGTGCCAGCGGCGCACACCGGGACAGGGTGTTAATGGGAGAGACCCAGTACTTC. Amino acid sequence: CASGAHRDRVLMGETQYF.

The rearrangement links TRBV4-1 to TRBJ1-5; D might be TRBD1 (6 bases). Looked up from germline, CDR1 is MGHRA and CDR2 is YSYEKL. V was clipped by 0 bases and J by 7 bases, with 13 bases between them. This CDR3 spans 15 amino acids. The CDR3 sequence: CASSQERGQGQPQHF. The CDR3 DNA sequence: TGCGCCAGCAGCCAAGAGAGGGGCCAGGGGCAGCCCCAGCATTTT.

This chain uses TRBV24-1 with TRBJ2-3; unclear D gene. With 1 base removed from V and 6 bases from J, the gap between germline ends came to 10 bases. This CDR3 is 14 amino acids long. Germline CDR1 and CDR2: KGHDR and SFDVKD. CDR3 in amino acids: CATSDLGQLDTQYF. The CDR3 coding sequence is TGTGCCACCAGTGATTTAGGGCAGCTGGATACGCAGTATTTT.

CDR3 residues: CASSLGYGSNQPQHF. The CDR3 DNA is TGTGCCAGCAGCTTAGGATACGGTAGCAATCAGCCCCAGCATTTT. This chain joins TRBV11-2 and TRBJ1-5; unclear D gene. The CDR3 consists of 15 residues. Trimming cost V 1 base and J 0 bases, with 7 bases left between them. Germline-derived CDR1 and CDR2 are SGHAT and FQNNGV.

CDR3 DNA sequence: TGTGCCAGCAGTGACGGACTAGCGACAGATACGCAGTATTTT. Translated, it gives CASSDGLATDTQYF. The rearrangement links TRBV6-4 to TRBJ2-3; 9 positions agree with TRBD2. From germline, CDR1 is MRHNA and CDR2 SNTAGT. V lost 2 bases and J lost 3; bases outside the gene matches: 0. This CDR3 has 14 residues.

This clonotype was seen only a few times. V is TRBV6-1 and J is TRBJ1-1; TRBD1 is a possible D gene (5 bases). V was pared by 7 bases and J by 5 bases, with 14 bases between. CDR3 length equals 13 residues. Germline-derived CDR1 and CDR2 are MNHNS and SASEGT. The DNA of the CDR3 is TGTGCCAGCATAGGGGATAAGCGGACTGAAGCTTTCTTT. This codes for CASIGDKRTEAFF.

This clonotype was seen a handful of times. The chain links TRBV6-1 to TRBJ2-7, with D hard to call. The CDR3 totals 13 residues. CDR1 and CDR2 (germline): MNHNS, SASEGT. Trimming took 1 base from V and 0 from J, leaving 4 bases between them. The CDR3 DNA reads as TGTGCCAGCAGTGAAGGGACCTCCTACGAGCAGTACTTC. Its translation is CASSEGTSYEQYF.